This T cell receptor beta chain came from a study of identical twins. The CDR3 loop spans 17 amino acids. Trimming removed 3 bases from V and 1 base from J, with 17 bases in between. Germline V gene data show CDR1 as MNHEY and CDR2 as SVGEGT. TCRdb re-called the 5' RACE reads with MiXCR, one entry per CDR3 protein. The sample records fewer than 500,000 distinct CDR3 sequences, 24% being singletons. Notes on the study in general: In drawing conclusions, the study used cross-sectional statistical analysis and did not follow the same donors.

As for this clonotype: What it binds is unknown.

This sample was shared with a second study, whose subject was T cells expressing NK-cell markers. This second report adds: The use of an anti-gamma-delta TCR antibody, which was added in several experiments, restricted sorting to T cells expressing alpha-beta TCR.

The clonotype originates from a woman between 18 and 30 years old in good health. The sequenced sample was CD4+ T cells sorted from blood. V gene TRBV6-2 or TRBV6-3 combines with J gene TRBJ2-3; D is unclear. This CDR3 is CASSYRLERPRTDTQYF. The CDR3 nucleotides read TGTGCCAGCAGTTATAGGTTGGAGCGACCCCGCACAGATACGCAGTATTTT.